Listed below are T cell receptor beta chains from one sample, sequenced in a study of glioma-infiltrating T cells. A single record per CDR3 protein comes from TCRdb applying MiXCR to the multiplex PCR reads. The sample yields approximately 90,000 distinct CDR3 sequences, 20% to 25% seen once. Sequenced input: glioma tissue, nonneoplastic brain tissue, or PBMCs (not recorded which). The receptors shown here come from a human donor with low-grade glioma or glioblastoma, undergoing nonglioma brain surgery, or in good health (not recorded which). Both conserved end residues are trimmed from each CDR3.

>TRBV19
ASSIISANTEAF
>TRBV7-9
ASSHSGAVQNQETQY
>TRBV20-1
SARGDLGNEQY
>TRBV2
ASSEDRAKLF
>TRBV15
ATSRERGQGNGYT
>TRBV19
ASSPTPNGNYGYT
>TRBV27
ASLSFGSSTDTQY
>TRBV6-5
ASSYSNPGANYGYT
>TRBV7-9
ASSLRGNSYEQY
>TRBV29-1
SVDGGFGTEAF
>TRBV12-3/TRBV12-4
ASRSMVAGSNEQF